The entry that follows covers one T cell receptor beta chain sequence. Its antigen remains unknown. This record comes from a study of identical twins. Study-level results: For zero-insertion analyses, partial confounding could come from invariant MAIT and iNKT cells.

The V gene end was trimmed by 2 bases and the J gene end by 2 bases; junction bases not matched to a gene: 4. The germline gives CDR1 SGHRS, CDR2 YFSETQ. This CDR3 has 15 amino acids. TCRdb passed the 5' RACE reads through MiXCR, listing each CDR3 protein once. The table records fewer than 550,000 distinct CDR3 sequences, around 15% of them present only once. The data also belong to a second study, concerning yellow fever vaccine responses in identical twins.

Input material: CD4+ T cells sorted from blood. The origin of this receptor is a woman between 18 and 29 years old in good health. The V gene is TRBV5-1, the J gene TRBJ2-5; 9 bases match TRBD2. The CDR3 region is CASSFASGEQETQYF. The CDR3, as DNA: TGCGCCAGCAGCTTTGCTAGCGGGGAACAAGAGACCCAGTACTTC. The full variable domain, its missing parts supplied by reference TRBV5-1 and TRBJ2-5, is KAGVTQTPRYLIKTRGQQVTLSCSPISGHRSVSWYQQTPGQGLQFLFEYFSETQRNKGNFPGRFSGRQFSNSRSEMNVSTLELGDSALYLCASSFASGEQETQYFGPGTRLLVL.